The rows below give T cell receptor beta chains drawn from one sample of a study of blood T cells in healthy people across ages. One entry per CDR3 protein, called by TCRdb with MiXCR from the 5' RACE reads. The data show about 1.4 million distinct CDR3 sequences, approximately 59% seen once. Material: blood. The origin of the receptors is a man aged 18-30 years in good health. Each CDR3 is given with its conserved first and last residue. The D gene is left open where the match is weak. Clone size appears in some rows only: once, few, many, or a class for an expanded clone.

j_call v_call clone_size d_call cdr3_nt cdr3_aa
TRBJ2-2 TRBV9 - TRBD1 TGTGCCAGCAGCTCTTACGAGGGGACAGGCATAATGGAGCTGTTTTTT CASSSYEGTGIMELFF
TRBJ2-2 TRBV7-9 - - TGTGCCAGCAGCTTAGTGGGGGCGCCCTATCGCGCCGGGGAGCTGTTTTTT CASSLVGAPYRAGELFF
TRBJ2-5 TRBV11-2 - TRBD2 TGTGCCAGCAGCTTAAGGTGGCTAGCGGGGAACGCACAAGAGACCCAGTACTTC CASSLRWLAGNAQETQYF
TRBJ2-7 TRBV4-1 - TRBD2 TGCGCCAGCAGCCCAACTAGCGCAGGCTACGAGCAGTACTTC CASSPTSAGYEQYF
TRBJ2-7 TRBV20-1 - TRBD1 TGCAGTGCTAGGGGGACAGCAGGTCGGTACGAGCAGTACTTC CSARGTAGRYEQYF
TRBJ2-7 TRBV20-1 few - TGCAGTGCTAGAACTCGCTACGAGCAGTACTTC CSARTRYEQYF
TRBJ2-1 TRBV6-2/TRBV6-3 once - TGTGCCACCAGTTACTCGAGGAGGGGAGAGCAGTTCTTC CATSYSRRGEQFF
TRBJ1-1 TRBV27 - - TGTGCCAGCCGACAAAGCGAGGCCAACACTGAAGCTTTCTTT CASRQSEANTEAFF
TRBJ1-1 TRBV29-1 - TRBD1 TGCAGTACGTTGAGGACAGGGGGCGAAGGTGAAGCTTTCTTT CSTLRTGGEGEAFF
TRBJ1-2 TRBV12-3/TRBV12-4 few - TGTGCCAGCAGTTTAGGACCGGGGCGGCAGGGTGGCTACACCTTC CASSLGPGRQGGYTF
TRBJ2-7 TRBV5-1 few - TGCGCCAGCAGCATACGGACCTCCGACGAGCAGTACTTC CASSIRTSDEQYF
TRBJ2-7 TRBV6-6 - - TGTGCCAGCAGCCCCGGAATGGGGGAAATCTCCTACGAGCAGTACTTC CASSPGMGEISYEQYF
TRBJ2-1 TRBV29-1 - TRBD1 TGCAGCGTTCGGGCGCGACAGGGGGCGAATGAGCAGTTCTTC CSVRARQGANEQFF
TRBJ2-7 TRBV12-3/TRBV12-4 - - TGTGCCAGCAGTCCCCCGGGCCGGGAGACCTCGTACTTC CASSPPGRETSYF
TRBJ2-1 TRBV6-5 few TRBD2 TGTGCCAGCAGTATTTGGGCGGGGGGGCCGTTTCATGAGCAGTTCTTC CASSIWAGGPFHEQFF
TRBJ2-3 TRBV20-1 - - TGCAGTGCTAGAGATTTTAGGACAGAAAGCACAGATACGCAGTATTTT CSARDFRTESTDTQYF
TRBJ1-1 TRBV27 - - TGTGCCAGCAGCCTTAAACAGAGAATGAACACTGAAGCTTTCTTT CASSLKQRMNTEAFF
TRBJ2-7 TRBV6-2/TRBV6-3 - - TGTGCCAGCAAGCACGGTTTCAACGAGCAGTACTTC CASKHGFNEQYF
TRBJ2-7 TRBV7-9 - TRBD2 TGTGCCAGCAGCTTAAGGGGGGGGACTAGCGGCTACGAGCAGTACTTC CASSLRGGTSGYEQYF
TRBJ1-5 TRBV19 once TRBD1 TGTGCCAGTAGTAGACCTACAGGGGTGGACAGCAATCAGCCCCAGCATTTT CASSRPTGVDSNQPQHF
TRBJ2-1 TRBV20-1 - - TGCAGTGCTAGAGATGGGAGGTGGTATGGGCATTATGAGCAGTTCTTC CSARDGRWYGHYEQFF
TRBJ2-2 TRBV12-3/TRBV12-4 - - TGTGCCAGCAGTCCCGGCCGGGCCGGGGAGCTGTTTTTT CASSPGRAGELFF
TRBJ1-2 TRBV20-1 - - TGCAGTGCTAGGGGGCTAATGGGCGGTGGCTACACCTTC CSARGLMGGGYTF
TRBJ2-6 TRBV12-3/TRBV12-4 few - TGTGCCAGCAGTTTAGGGGGCGCCAGCTCTGGGGCCAACGTCCTGACTTTC CASSLGGASSGANVLTF
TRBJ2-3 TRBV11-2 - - TGTGCCAGCAGCTTGGGCGGGATAGAGACAGATACGCAGTATTTT CASSLGGIETDTQYF
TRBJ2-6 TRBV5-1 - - TGCGCCAGCAGCGAACCTCAGGACGTCCTGACTTTC CASSEPQDVLTF
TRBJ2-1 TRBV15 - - TGTGCCACCAGCAGAGATGCCGGGAGCCTCTACAATGAGCAGTTCTTC CATSRDAGSLYNEQFF
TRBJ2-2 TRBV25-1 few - TGTGCCAGCAGGGGGACCGCTGCGAACACCGGGGAGCTGTTTTTT CASRGTAANTGELFF
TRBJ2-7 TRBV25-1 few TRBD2 TGTGCCAGCAGCAGAACACCACGGACTAGCGGGGGGACCCCCTACGAGCAGTACTTC CASSRTPRTSGGTPYEQYF
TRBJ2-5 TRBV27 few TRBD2 TGTGCCAGCAGTTTTTCGGCGGGAGCCCAAGAGACCCAGTACTTC CASSFSAGAQETQYF
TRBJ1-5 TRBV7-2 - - TGTGCCAGCAGTCCTATGCTGGGGGGGGATCAGCCCCAGCATTTT CASSPMLGGDQPQHF
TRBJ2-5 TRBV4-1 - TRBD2 TGCGCCAGCAGCCCACTCTCGGGGGGGCGCGCAGAGACCCAGTACTTC CASSPLSGGRAETQYF
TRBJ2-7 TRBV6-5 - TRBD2 TGTGCCAGCAGTCCCGGGACTAGCGGGATTGGGCAGTACTTC CASSPGTSGIGQYF
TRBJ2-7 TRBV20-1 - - TGCAGTGCTTCCATTAGCTCCGACGAGCAGTACTTC CSASISSDEQYF
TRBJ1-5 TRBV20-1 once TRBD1 TGCAGTGCTCAGGCCCGGGACAGGGACGATCAGCCCCAGCATTTT CSAQARDRDDQPQHF
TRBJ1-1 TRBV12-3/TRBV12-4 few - TGTGCCAGCAGTTTCGAGGAAAATGAAGCTTTCTTT CASSFEENEAFF
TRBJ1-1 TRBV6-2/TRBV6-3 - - TGTGCCAGCAGTTACTCGCTTGCCGAAAACACTGAAGCTTTCTTT CASSYSLAENTEAFF
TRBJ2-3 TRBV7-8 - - TGTGCCAGCAGCTCGACCCTGAGCACAGATACGCAGTATTTT CASSSTLSTDTQYF
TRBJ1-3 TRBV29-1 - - TGCAGCGTTGAAACCCCTGCCCAGCGGGGCTCTGGAAACACCATATATTTT CSVETPAQRGSGNTIYF
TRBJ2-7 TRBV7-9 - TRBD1 TGTGCCGGCAGCTTCTCGGACAGGGTGAGAGAGCAGTACTTC CAGSFSDRVREQYF
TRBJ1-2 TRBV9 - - TGTGCCAGCAGCGTAGAGGGCCCAAACTATGGCTACACCTTC CASSVEGPNYGYTF